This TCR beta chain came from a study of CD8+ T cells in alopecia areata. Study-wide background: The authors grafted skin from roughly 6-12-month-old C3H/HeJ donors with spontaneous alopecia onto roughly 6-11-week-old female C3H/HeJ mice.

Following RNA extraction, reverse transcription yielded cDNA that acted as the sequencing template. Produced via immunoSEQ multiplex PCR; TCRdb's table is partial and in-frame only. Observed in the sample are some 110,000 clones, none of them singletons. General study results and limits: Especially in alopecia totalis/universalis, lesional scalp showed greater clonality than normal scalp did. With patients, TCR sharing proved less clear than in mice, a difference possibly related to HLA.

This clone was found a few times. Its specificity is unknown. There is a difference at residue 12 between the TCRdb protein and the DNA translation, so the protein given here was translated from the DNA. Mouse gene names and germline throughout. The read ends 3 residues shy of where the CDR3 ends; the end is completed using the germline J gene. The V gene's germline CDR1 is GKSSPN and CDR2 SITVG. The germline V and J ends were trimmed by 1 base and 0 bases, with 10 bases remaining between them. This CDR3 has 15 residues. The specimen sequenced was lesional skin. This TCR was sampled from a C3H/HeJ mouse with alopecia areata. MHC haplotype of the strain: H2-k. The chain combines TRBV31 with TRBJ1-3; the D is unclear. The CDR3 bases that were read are TGTGCCTGGAGTCCAGAAACCCCTTCTGGAAATACG. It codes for CAWSPETPSGNT. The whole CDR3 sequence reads CAWSPETPSGNTLYF.